These 21 T cell receptor beta chains were all obtained from the same sample, sequenced in a study of T cells in Graves' hyperthyroidism and ophthalmopathy. Regions amplified from RNA transcripts were the TCR beta CDR3 regions. The study used the HTBI primer set for a first-round RT-PCR of the TCR CDR3. TCRdb used MiXCR to reprocess the multiplex PCR reads, holding one entry per CDR3 protein. The sample records hundreds of thousands of distinct CDR3 sequences, 14% to 15% being singletons. Source material: blood. These TCRs come from a woman aged 25 to 39 with Graves' hyperthyroidism.

The J gene is TRBJ2-3, the V gene TRBV6-1; no clear D. Trimming removed 5 bases at V and 5 bases at J, with 11 bases between. There are 13 residues in the CDR3. Germline values: CDR1 MNHNS, CDR2 SASEGT. The CDR3 spells CASSYSLGDTQYF. CDR3 nucleotide sequence: TGTGCCAGCAGTTATAGTTTGGGAGATACGCAGTATTTT.

The V call is TRBV11-2, the J call TRBJ1-1; no clear D. From germline, CDR1 is SGHAT and CDR2 FQNNGV. The CDR3 sequence is 15 residues long. V shed 1 base and J shed 0 bases, with 9 bases lying between them. The CDR3 DNA reads as TGTGCCAGCAGCTTAGCGGCCAGGCTGAACACTGAAGCTTTCTTT. Amino acid sequence: CASSLAARLNTEAFF.

Regarding this clonotype: This likely comes from a read error, as the CDR3 has no conserved phenylalanine or tryptophan at its end. CDR3 protein: CAISEVEREETQYL. CDR3 sequence (DNA): TGTGCCATCAGTGAAGTGGAACGGGAAGAGACCCAGTACCTC. The chain combines TRBV10-3 with TRBJ2-5; D gene ambiguous. The ends were cut back, 3 bases at V and 3 bases at J, with 11 bases in the middle. The germline V gene has CDR1 ENHRY and CDR2 SYGVKD. The CDR3 covers 14 residues.

This clonotype was counted at least ten times. The V and J genes are TRBV6-5 and TRBJ1-1, with TRBD1 matching 8 bases. The germline V gene has CDR1 MNHEY and CDR2 SVGAGI. J lost 5 bases, V lost 2 bases, and 10 bases had no gene match. CDR3 length equals 16 residues. The CDR3 protein is CASSYPTGGLGTEAFF. The CDR3 DNA follows: TGTGCCAGCAGTTACCCCACAGGGGGATTAGGAACTGAAGCTTTCTTT.

The CDR3 spells CSASLHSNQPQHF. The CDR3 bases are TGCAGTGCTTCGCTACATAGCAATCAGCCCCAGCATTTT. The chain links TRBV20-1 to TRBJ1-5; no definite D call. This CDR3 contains 13 residues. CDR1 DFQATT and CDR2 SNEGSKA come from the germline V gene (reference sequence). Trimming removed 5 bases at V and 0 bases at J, with 8 bases between.

The J gene is TRBJ2-7, the V gene TRBV5-1; TRBD2 agrees at 10 bases. This CDR3 contains 17 residues. The V segment lost 2 bases and the J segment 6 bases; nucleotides outside the gene matches: 14. Germline assignment: CDR1 SGHRS and CDR2 YFSETQ. CDR3 region: CASSLGTSVFVTGEQYF. In DNA form, the CDR3 reads TGCGCCAGCAGCTTAGGGACTAGCGTTTTTGTAACGGGCGAGCAGTACTTC. The full variable domain, its missing parts supplied by reference TRBV5-1 and TRBJ2-7, is KAGVTQTPRYLIKTRGQQVTLSCSPISGHRSVSWYQQTPGQGLQFLFEYFSETQRNKGNFPGRFSGRQFSNSRSEMNVSTLELGDSALYLCASSLGTSVFVTGEQYFGPGTRLTVT.

This clonotype showed up many times. This sequence joins TRBV6-1 and TRBJ1-1; D is uncertain. Germline loops: CDR1 MNHNS, CDR2 SASEGT. Trimming took off 6 bases at V and 1 base at J, with 6 bases between the two ends. The CDR3 has 12 residues. The CDR3 sequence: CASRRENTEAFF. The CDR3, as DNA: TGTGCCAGCAGAAGGGAGAACACTGAAGCTTTCTTT.

At least ten counts were recorded for this clonotype. The chain recombines TRBV9 with TRBJ2-5; TRBD2 aligns across 9 bases. Germline CDR1 is SGDLS and CDR2 is YYNGEE. V lost 4 bases to trimming and J lost 2 bases; unmatched junction nucleotides: 6. The CDR3 loop spans 15 amino acids. The CDR3 loop is CASSPRLAVQETQYF. In nucleotides, the CDR3 is TGTGCCAGCAGCCCCCGACTAGCGGTACAAGAGACCCAGTACTTC. Based on the CDR3 plus reference TRBV9 and TRBJ2-5, the full variable domain is DSGVTQTPKHLITATGQRVTLRCSPRSGDLSVYWYQQSLDQGLQFLIQYYNGEERAKGNILERFSAQQFPDLHSELNLSSLELGDSALYFCASSPRLAVQETQYFGPGTRLLVL.

This clonotype was seen repeatedly, ten times or more. V is TRBV5-1 and J is TRBJ2-7; possibly TRBD1 for D (5 bases). The CDR3 loop spans 15 amino acids. Germline V gives CDR1 SGHRS, CDR2 YFSETQ. Trimming pared 0 bases from V and 4 bases from J, leaving 14 bases between. DNA of the CDR3: TGCGCCAGCAGCTTGGCCGCAGGGAATCGGTACGAGCAGTACTTC. Translating it yields CASSLAAGNRYEQYF.

This clonotype was detected ten times or more. The gene calls are TRBV7-9 and TRBJ1-1, with 8 bases aligning to TRBD1. In germline, CDR1 is SEHNR, CDR2 FQNEAQ (reference sequence). V was pared by 5 bases and J by 0 bases, with 8 bases of the junction left unmatched. The CDR3 extends over 16 amino acids. CDR3 nucleotide sequence: TGTGCCAGCAGCCCCGGGACAGGATTCATGAACACTGAAGCTTTCTTT. Translation: CASSPGTGFMNTEAFF.

This clonotype was counted ten times or more. This sequence joins TRBV20-1 and TRBJ2-7; D is uncertain. Germline V gene data show CDR1 as DFQATT and CDR2 as SNEGSKA (reference sequence). CDR3 length: 11 amino acids. V shed 0 bases and J shed 3 bases, with 3 bases lying between them. CDR3 DNA sequence: TGCAGTGCTAGAGAGGGCTACGAGCAGTACTTC. Amino acids: CSAREGYEQYF.

For this clonotype: A much larger clone differs by one base, so this may be a read error. The chain carries TRBV20-1 and TRBJ2-1; D ambiguous. CDR1 is DFQATT, CDR2 SNEGSKA, per germline (reference sequence). CDR3 size: 14 residues. The CDR3 loop is CSAREGYRINERFF. The CDR3 region has the DNA TGCAGTGCTAGAGAAGGGTATAGGATCAATGAGCGGTTCTTC.

This clonotype has ten or more counts. The CDR3: CASSYHYATDTQYF. CDR3 DNA sequence: TGTGCCAGCAGCTACCACTACGCCACAGATACGCAGTATTTT. The V gene is TRBV7-6, the J gene TRBJ2-3; D is uncertain. V lost 4 bases to trimming and J lost 2 bases, with 10 bases between them. CDR1 and CDR2 (germline): SGHVS, FNYEAQ. There are 14 residues in the CDR3. The complete variable domain, with remaining parts taken from reference TRBV7-6 and TRBJ2-3, reads GAGVSQSPRYKVTKRGQDVALRCDPISGHVSLYWYRQALGQGPEFLTYFNYEAQQDKSGLPNDRFSAERPEGSISTLTIQRTEQRDSAMYRCASSYHYATDTQYFGPGTRLTVL.

This clonotype was seen many times. A much bigger clone sits one base away, suggesting this may be a read error. The gene calls are TRBV27 and TRBJ2-7; 8 bases fit TRBD1. The CDR3 length is 14 residues. V shed 3 bases, J shed 3 bases, and the junction held 4 bases outside the gene matches. CDR1 and CDR2 (germline): MNHEY, SMNVEV (reference sequence). The CDR3 coding sequence is TGTGCCAGCAGTTTTACCGGACAGGGCTACGAGCAGTACTTC. Translated: CASSFTGQGYEQYF.

This clonotype was recorded many times. The rearrangement joins TRBV2 to TRBJ2-7, with 10 bases fitting TRBD1. Unmatched junction bases numbered 9, after V lost 7 bases and J lost 3 bases. CDR1 is SNHLY and CDR2 is FYNNEI in the germline V gene. The CDR3 consists of 15 residues. CDR3 residues: CASTKPGQGYYEQYF. CDR3 DNA: TGTGCCAGCACGAAACCGGGACAGGGGTACTACGAGCAGTACTTC.

V usage is TRBV5-1 and J usage is TRBJ2-1; 8 bases match TRBD2. V shed 3 bases and J 1 base; nucleotides not matched to a gene: 9. The germline V gene encodes CDR1 SGHRS and CDR2 YFSETQ. There are 17 residues in the CDR3. CDR3 region: CASSSTISGTSYNEQFF. The CDR3 DNA is TGCGCCAGCAGCTCAACCATTAGCGGGACTTCCTACAATGAGCAGTTCTTC.

Details on this clonotype: The germline gene is not matched at one end of the junction; a read error may be the cause. The chain couples TRBV28 to TRBJ2-7, with D unclear. CDR3 size: 15 residues. The germline V gene has CDR1 MDHEN and CDR2 SYDVKM. CDR3 sequence: CASSRGRLFPYGQYF. The CDR3, as DNA: TGTGCCAGCAGCCGCGGACGGCTCTTCCCCTACGGGCAGTACTTC.

The chain combines TRBV9 with TRBJ2-1; 8 positions agree with TRBD1. The V and J ends lost 4 bases and 7 bases, in that order; junction bases with no gene match: 7. CDR1 and CDR2 from the germline V gene are SGDLS and YYNGEE. This CDR3 is 14 amino acids long. CDR3 protein: CASSPQGDGNEQFF. The CDR3 DNA reads TGTGCCAGCAGCCCACAGGGGGACGGGAATGAGCAGTTCTTC.

Ten or more counts support this clonotype. V and J are TRBV28 and TRBJ2-3; tentatively, D is TRBD1 (6 bases). The ends were cut back, 2 bases at V and 6 bases at J, with 9 bases in the middle. Germline V CDR1 and CDR2: MDHEN, SYDVKM. This CDR3 region has 13 residues. In DNA, the CDR3 is TGTGCCAGCAGTTTACCAGGGGAGGATACGCAGTATTTT. The encoded protein is CASSLPGEDTQYF. Filled out from reference TRBV28 and TRBJ2-3, the complete variable domain reads DVKVTQSSRYLVKRTGEKVFLECVQDMDHENMFWYRQDPGLGLRLIYFSYDVKMKEKGDIPEGYSVSREKKERFSLILESASTNQTSMYLCASSLPGEDTQYFGPGTRLTVL.

This clonotype occurred many times. V and J are TRBV27 and TRBJ1-5; D unresolved. This CDR3 has 12 residues. Germline V gives CDR1 MNHEY, CDR2 SMNVEV (reference sequence). Trimming pared 6 bases from V and 7 bases from J, leaving 10 bases between. This CDR3 is CASRRPGQPQHF. CDR3 coding DNA: TGTGCCAGCAGGCGTCCGGGGCAGCCCCAGCATTTT.

The V gene is TRBV5-6, the J gene TRBJ2-1; 9 bases line up with TRBD1. With V trimmed by 0 bases and J by 5 bases, 6 bases remained unmatched. CDR3 length: 16 amino acids. Germline values: CDR1 SGHDT, CDR2 YYEEEE. The CDR3 reads CASSLGDRAGDNEQFF. CDR3 DNA: TGTGCCAGCAGCTTGGGGGACAGGGCCGGGGACAATGAGCAGTTCTTC.